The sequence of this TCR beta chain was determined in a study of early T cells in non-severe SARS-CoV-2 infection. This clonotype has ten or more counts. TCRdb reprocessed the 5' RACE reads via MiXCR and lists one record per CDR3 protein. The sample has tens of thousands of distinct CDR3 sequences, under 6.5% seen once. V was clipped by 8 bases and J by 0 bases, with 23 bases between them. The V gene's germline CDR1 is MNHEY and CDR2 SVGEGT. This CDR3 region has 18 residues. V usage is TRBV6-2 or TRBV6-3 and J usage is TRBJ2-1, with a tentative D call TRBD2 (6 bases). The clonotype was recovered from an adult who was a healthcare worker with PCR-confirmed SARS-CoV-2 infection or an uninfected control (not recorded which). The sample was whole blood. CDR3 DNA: TGTGCCAGCGCCCCCGGCGGGGCGGACTCTAGCTCCTACAATGAGCAGTTCTTC. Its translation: CASAPGGADSSSYNEQFF.